This record looks at one TCR beta chain sequence and its context. The cohort comprised adults aged about 18 to 100 years residing in under 25 US areas. Cohort placement rested on clinical history that participants reported themselves. These data originate in a study of blood T cell repertoires in COVID-19. Study overall: There were acute and convalescent COVID-19 samples, and they came from the United States, Italy and Spain.

Assay: immunoSEQ multiplex PCR; the TCRdb copy retains only in-frame clones and omits some. The data contain about 330,000 clones, 92% of them singletons. The specimen was PBMCs or T cells enriched from blood (not recorded which). The TCR originated in a young woman who had recovered from COVID-19.

CDR3 sequence reads: CASSYSLGDAYEQYF. CDR3 nucleotide sequence: TGTGCCAGCAGTTACTCTCTCGGGGATGCCTACGAGCAGTACTTC. The chain couples TRBV6-5 to TRBJ2-7; TRBD2 is a possible D gene (5 bases). The V gene's germline CDR1 is MNHEY and CDR2 SVGAGI. The CDR3 consists of 15 residues. Trimming removed 0 bases at V and 2 bases at J, with 11 bases between.